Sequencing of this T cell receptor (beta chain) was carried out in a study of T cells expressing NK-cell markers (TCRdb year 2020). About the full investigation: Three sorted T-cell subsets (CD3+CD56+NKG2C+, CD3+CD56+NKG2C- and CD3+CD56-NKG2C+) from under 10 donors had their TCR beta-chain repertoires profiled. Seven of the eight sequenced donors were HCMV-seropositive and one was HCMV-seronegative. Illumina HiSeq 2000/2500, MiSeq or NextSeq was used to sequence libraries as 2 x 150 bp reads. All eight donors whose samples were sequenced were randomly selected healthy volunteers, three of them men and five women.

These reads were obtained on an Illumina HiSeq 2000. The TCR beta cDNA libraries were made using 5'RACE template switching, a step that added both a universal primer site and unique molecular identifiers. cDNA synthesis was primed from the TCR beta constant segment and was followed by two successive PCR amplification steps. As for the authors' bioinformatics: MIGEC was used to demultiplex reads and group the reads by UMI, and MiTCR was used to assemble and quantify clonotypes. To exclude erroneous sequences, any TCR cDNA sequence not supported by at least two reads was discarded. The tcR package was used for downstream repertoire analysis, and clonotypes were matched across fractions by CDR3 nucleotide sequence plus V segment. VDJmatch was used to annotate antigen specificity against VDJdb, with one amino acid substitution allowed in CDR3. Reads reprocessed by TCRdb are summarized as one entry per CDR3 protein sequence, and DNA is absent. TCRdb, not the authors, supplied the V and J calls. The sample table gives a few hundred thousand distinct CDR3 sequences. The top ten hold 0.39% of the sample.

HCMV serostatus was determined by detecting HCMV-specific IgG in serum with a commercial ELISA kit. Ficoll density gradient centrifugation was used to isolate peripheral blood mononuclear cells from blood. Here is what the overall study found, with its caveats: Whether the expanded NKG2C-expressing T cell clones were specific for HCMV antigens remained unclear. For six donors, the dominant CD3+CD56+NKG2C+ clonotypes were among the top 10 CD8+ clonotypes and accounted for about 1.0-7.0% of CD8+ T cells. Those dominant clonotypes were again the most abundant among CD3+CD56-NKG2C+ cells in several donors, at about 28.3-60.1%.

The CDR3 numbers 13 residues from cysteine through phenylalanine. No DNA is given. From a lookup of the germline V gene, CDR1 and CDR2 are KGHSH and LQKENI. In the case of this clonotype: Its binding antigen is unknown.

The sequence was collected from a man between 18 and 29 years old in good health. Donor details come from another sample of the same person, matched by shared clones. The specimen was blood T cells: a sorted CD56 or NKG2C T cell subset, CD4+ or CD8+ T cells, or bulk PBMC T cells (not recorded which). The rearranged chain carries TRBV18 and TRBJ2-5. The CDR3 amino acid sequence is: CASSPSNGETQYF.